The 9 T cell receptor beta chains listed next were all sequenced from one sample in a study of regulatory and conventional T cells in breast cancer. TCRdb ran MiXCR on the PCR reads and lists one entry per CDR3 protein. This table holds 15,000 or so distinct CDR3 sequences, more than 30% found once. The sequenced material came from conventional T cells from blood. These receptors came from a female donor in good health.

Of note for this clonotype: Given the absence of the conserved phenylalanine or tryptophan at the CDR3 end, a read error is likely. This chain uses TRBV20-1 with TRBJ2-3; D ambiguous. The CDR3 is 14 residues long. V lost 3 bases, J lost 1 base, and 11 bases lay in between. Germline loops: CDR1 DFQATT, CDR2 SNEGSKA (reference sequence). The CDR3 DNA sequence: TGCAGTGCTAGCGGCTTCTCTGGCACAGATACGCAGTATTCT. This encodes CSASGFSGTDTQYS.

The rearrangement links TRBV7-9 to TRBJ2-7; possibly TRBD2 for D (5 bases). This CDR3 comprises 16 residues. Germline CDR1 SEHNR, CDR2 FQNEAQ (reference sequence). Deletions cut 4 bases from V and 4 bases from J, with 20 bases between. CDR3 sequence (DNA): TGTGCCAGCAGCTCGGTTCCCCCAAGCACGGGATACGAGCAGTACTTC. Protein: CASSSVPPSTGYEQYF.

Sample share makes this clonotype medium-sized (0.01 to 0.1%). The rearrangement uses TRBV11-2 and TRBJ2-5; D ambiguous. V dropped 5 bases and J dropped 4 bases, with 17 bases sitting between them. The CDR3 length is 15 residues. The V gene's germline CDR1 is SGHAT and CDR2 FQNNGV. CDR3 sequence reads: CASSPGWPMGETQYF. CDR3 bases: TGTGCCAGCAGCCCCGGGTGGCCGATGGGAGAGACCCAGTACTTC.

The rearrangement uses TRBV19 and TRBJ2-5; a weak D match, TRBD1 (6 bases). This CDR3 region has 14 residues. The V end lost 2 bases, the J end lost 1 base, and 8 bases lay between the germline ends. CDR1 LNHDA and CDR2 SQIVND come from the germline V gene (reference sequence). CDR3: CASSIIRGQETQYF. The CDR3 DNA follows: TGTGCCAGTAGTATAATCAGGGGCCAAGAGACCCAGTACTTC.

The chain uses TRBV6-5 and TRBJ1-5; D perhaps matches TRBD1 (5 bases). Trimming took 6 bases from V and 2 from J, leaving 8 bases between them. CDR3 length: 13 residues. Germline CDR1 is MNHEY and CDR2 is SVGAGI. The CDR3 bases are TGTGCCAGCAGCACCAGGGGCAATCAGCCCCAGCATTTT. Protein: CASSTRGNQPQHF.

The chain uses TRBV12-3 or TRBV12-4 and TRBJ2-7, with 8 bases aligning to TRBD1. The length of the CDR3 is 14 residues. The V segment lost 8 bases and the J segment 4 bases; nucleotides outside the gene matches: 10. CDR3 in DNA: TGTGCCAGCGGACAGGGTGCTTCGACGTACGAGCAGTACTTC. This sequence encodes CASGQGASTYEQYF.

V usage is TRBV4-3 and J usage is TRBJ1-4; D uncertain. There are 16 residues in the CDR3. The V end lost 2 bases, the J end lost 4 bases, and 14 bases lay between the germline ends. CDR1 is LGHNA and CDR2 is YSLEER in the germline V gene. CDR3 DNA sequence: TGCGCCAGCAGCCAAACCCTGAGCAGTCTTAATGAAAAACTGTTTTTT. This codes for CASSQTLSSLNEKLFF.

This chain uses TRBV5-4 with TRBJ2-7; a weak D match, TRBD1 (6 bases). The V gene lost 0 bases and the J gene lost 6 bases, with 13 bases spanning the gap. Germline V gene data show CDR1 as SGHNT and CDR2 as YYREEE (reference sequence). The CDR3 length is 14 residues. Here the CDR3 DNA reads TGTGCCAGCAGCTTGGAACAGGGCGCAGGCGAGCAGTACTTC. The encoded protein is CASSLEQGAGEQYF.

Of note for this clonotype: This may be a read error: a much more frequent sequence differs by one nucleotide. The chain joins TRBV29-1 to TRBJ1-1; TRBD1 matches at 7 bases. The CDR3 covers 13 residues. The germline V gene has CDR1 SQVTM and CDR2 ANQGSEA. The CDR3: CSVGRQGFTEALF. The CDR3 nucleotides read TGCAGCGTTGGGAGACAGGGATTCACTGAAGCTCTCTTT.